The 32 T cell receptor beta chains below all came from one sample that was sequenced in a study of blood T cell repertoires in COVID-19. Here immunoSEQ multiplex PCR was the method, and the copy in TCRdb shows in-frame clones only, minus some. The data hold approximately 230,000 clones, with 70% to 90% observed a single time. Sequencing was carried out using peripheral blood. These receptors were obtained from a young man with active or convalescent COVID-19.

The J gene is TRBJ2-7, the V gene TRBV7-8, with 14 bases matching TRBD2. Per germline, CDR1 SGHVS and CDR2 FQNEAQ. The CDR3 contains 17 residues. The V segment lost 1 base and the J segment 7 bases; nucleotides outside the gene matches: 9. CDR3 nucleotides: TGTGCCAGCAGCTTAGAGGGGACTAGCGGGGGATCGGTGGAGCAGTACTTC. It is translated as CASSLEGTSGGSVEQYF. The complete variable domain, with remaining parts taken from reference TRBV7-8 and TRBJ2-7, reads GAGVSQSPRYKVAKRGQDVALRCDPISGHVSLFWYQQALGQGPEFLTYFQNEAQLDKSGLPSDRFFAERPEGSVSTLKIQRTQQEDSAVYLCASSLEGTSGGSVEQYFGPGTRLTVT.

The CDR3 nucleotides are TGTGCCAGCAGCTCGGGACAGGGCCAGCCCCAGCATTTT. Encoded protein: CASSSGQGQPQHF. The chain combines TRBV7-2 with TRBJ1-5; 9 nucleotides agree with TRBD1. The germline CDR1 and CDR2 sequences are SGHTA and FQGNSA. This CDR3 has 13 amino acids. J gave up 7 bases and V 4 bases, and 2 bases lay outside the gene matches.

The gene calls are TRBV7-2 and TRBJ1-1; TRBD1 matches 8 bases. With 2 bases clipped from V and 2 bases from J, the junction kept 7 bases outside the gene matches. The CDR3 totals 16 residues. Germline V gives CDR1 SGHTA, CDR2 FQGNSA. For the CDR3, the DNA is TGTGCCAGCAGCTTACCTCCGACAGGGGCAAACACTGAAGCTTTCTTT. This codes for CASSLPPTGANTEAFF.

This chain uses TRBV20-1 with TRBJ1-5; weak D call: TRBD1 (5 bases). Trimming took 5 bases from V and 11 from J, leaving 13 bases between them. Germline assignment: CDR1 DFQATT and CDR2 SNEGSKA (reference sequence). This CDR3 is 11 amino acids long. The chain's CDR3 is CSAGGQSTQHF. In DNA, the CDR3 is TGCAGTGCTGGAGGACAATCCACCCAGCATTTT.

The gene calls are TRBV19 and TRBJ1-1, with 8 bases matching TRBD1. The CDR3 runs to 13 residues. The germline V gene encodes CDR1 LNHDA and CDR2 SQIVND (reference sequence). V trimming: 1 base; J trimming: 8 bases; junction bases outside the gene matches: 3. This chain's CDR3 is CASSIAQGEEAFF. The CDR3 DNA reads as TGTGCCAGTAGTATAGCACAGGGGGAGGAAGCTTTCTTT.

This sequence joins TRBV27 and TRBJ2-1, with a weak D call TRBD2 (5 bases). CDR3 length equals 15 residues. With 2 bases removed from V and 9 bases from J, the gap between germline ends came to 17 bases. Germline V gives CDR1 MNHEY, CDR2 SMNVEV (reference sequence). The CDR3 is CASSLTRLPIFEQFF. As DNA, the CDR3 is TGTGCCAGCAGTTTAACGCGACTACCTATTTTTGAGCAGTTCTTC.

With regard to this clone: A read error may account for a junction end that differs from germline. The V and J genes are TRBV7-7 and TRBJ2-7; TRBD2 might be the D (7 bases). Germline V gives CDR1 SSHAT, CDR2 FNYEAQ (reference sequence). The CDR3 loop spans 13 amino acids. The CDR3 nucleotides read TGTGCTAGCAGCCAACTAGGGGGGGTCGAGCAGTACTTC. Its protein is CASSQLGGVEQYF. The whole variable domain, remainder taken from reference TRBV7-7 and TRBJ2-7, is GAGVSQSPRYKVTKRGQDVTLRCDPISSHATLYWYQQALGQGPEFLTYFNYEAQPDKSGLPSDRFSAERPEGSISTLTIQRTEQRDSAMYRCASSQLGGVEQYFGPGTRLTVT.

The chain uses TRBV11-2 and TRBJ2-1, with 8 positions matching TRBD1. The CDR3 contains 16 residues. Germline loops: CDR1 SGHAT, CDR2 FQNNGV. The J segment lost 0 bases and the V segment lost 4 bases, leaving 5 bases of the junction unmatched. The CDR3 DNA is TGTGCCAGCAGCTACAGGGGGACTCTCTCCTACAATGAGCAGTTCTTC. It is translated as CASSYRGTLSYNEQFF.

The chain has TRBV2 and TRBJ2-7; 9 positions agree with TRBD2. The ends lost 4 bases at V and 2 bases at J; junction bases unmatched: 15. Germline-derived CDR1 and CDR2 are SNHLY and FYNNEI. This CDR3 contains 18 residues. The CDR3 protein is CASSVDSLGLAPTYEQYF. The CDR3 region has the DNA TGTGCCAGCAGTGTGGACAGTTTAGGACTAGCGCCGACCTACGAGCAGTACTTC. Full variable domain (missing parts from reference TRBV2 and TRBJ2-7): EPEVTQTPSHQVTQMGQEVILRCVPISNHLYFYWYRQILGQKVEFLVSFYNNEISEKSEIFDDQFSVERPDGSNFTLKIRSTKLEDSAMYFCASSVDSLGLAPTYEQYFGPGTRLTVT.

V and J are TRBV29-1 and TRBJ2-7; 8 positions match TRBD1. There are 14 residues in the CDR3. Trimming removed 1 base from V and 2 bases from J; junction bases left unmatched: 4. Per the germline V gene, CDR1 is SQVTM and CDR2 is ANQGSEA. CDR3 sequence reads: CSVEGGDRTYEQYF. CDR3 nucleotides: TGCAGCGTTGAAGGAGGGGACAGGACCTACGAGCAGTACTTC.

The genes are TRBV11-3 and TRBJ2-3; a weak D match, TRBD2 (5 bases). Looked up from germline, CDR1 is SGHNT and CDR2 is YENEEA. V was cut by 5 bases and J by 6 bases, with 21 bases left in between. This CDR3 contains 16 residues. The DNA for the CDR3 is TGTGCCAGCAGCCGAAGCGGAGCCTACCAGGAGGATACGCAGTATTTT. Its translation: CASSRSGAYQEDTQYF.

This sequence joins TRBV2 and TRBJ2-7, with 9 bases identical to TRBD1. V was clipped by 4 bases and J by 2 bases; unmatched bases: 9. There are 16 residues in the CDR3. The germline gives CDR1 SNHLY, CDR2 FYNNEI. CDR3 sequence reads: CASSVPTGGLPYEQYF. The CDR3 DNA follows: TGTGCCAGCAGTGTTCCGACAGGGGGGTTGCCCTACGAGCAGTACTTC.

The rearrangement joins TRBV29-1 to TRBJ1-2, with D unresolved. V was cut by 0 bases and J by 4 bases, with 12 bases left in between. Germline CDR1 is SQVTM and CDR2 is ANQGSEA. CDR3 length: 14 residues. CDR3 sequence (DNA): TGCAGCGTTGAAGAGATAAGGAGCCGCTATGGCTACACCTTC. Translation gives CSVEEIRSRYGYTF.

This sequence joins TRBV5-8 and TRBJ1-2; possibly TRBD1 for D (5 bases). The CDR3 extends over 14 amino acids. Germline assignment: CDR1 SGHTS and CDR2 YDEGEE. Trimming removed 4 bases at V and 4 bases at J, with 14 bases between. CDR3 protein: CASSLTTDGYGYTF. CDR3 nucleotide sequence: TGTGCCAGCAGCCTAACGACAGACGGCTATGGCTACACCTTC.

V is TRBV7-2 and J is TRBJ1-2; TRBD1 matches 9 bases. With V trimmed by 5 bases and J by 8 bases, 9 bases remained unmatched. The CDR3 has 14 residues. The germline CDR1 and CDR2 sequences are SGHTA and FQGNSA. CDR3 nucleotides: TGTGCCAGCAGCATAAAACAGGGGGCCGGGGGCTACACCTTC. Its translation is CASSIKQGAGGYTF.

The V gene is TRBV14, the J gene TRBJ2-7, with a possible D match to TRBD1 (6 bases). Trimming shortened V by 3 bases and J by 5 bases, and 11 bases separated the two germline ends. This CDR3 region has 13 residues. Germline V gives CDR1 SGHDN, CDR2 FVKESK. As DNA, the CDR3 is TGTGCCAGCAGCCATACTACAGGGAACGAGCAGTACTTC. This codes for CASSHTTGNEQYF.

DNA for the CDR3: TGTGCCAGCAGTTTCCAAAGGGACAGCTATAATTCACCCCTCCACTTT. As protein: CASSFQRDSYNSPLHF. This sequence joins TRBV27 and TRBJ1-6, with 7 nucleotides matching TRBD1. The CDR3 extends over 16 amino acids. V gave up 3 bases and J gave up 3 bases; unmatched junction bases: 5. Germline V gives CDR1 MNHEY, CDR2 SMNVEV (reference sequence).

This clone was seen at least ten times. The chain has TRBV2 and TRBJ2-3; TRBD2 is a possible D gene (6 bases). The CDR3 consists of 12 residues. The germline V gene has CDR1 SNHLY and CDR2 FYNNEI. The V end was cut by 9 bases, the J end by 10 bases, with 17 bases between. For the CDR3, the DNA is TGTGCCAGTGTCCCTACAGGAGGGGCGCAGTATTTT. It is translated as CASVPTGGAQYF.

V gene TRBV28 combines with J gene TRBJ2-7; 8 nucleotides match TRBD2. The CDR3 is 14 residues long. Germline CDR1 is MDHEN and CDR2 is SYDVKM. V gave up 5 bases and J gave up 6 bases; unmatched junction bases: 9. CDR3 residues: CASSPYGRALEQYF. The DNA for the CDR3 is TGTGCCAGCAGTCCCTACGGGAGGGCCCTCGAGCAGTACTTC.

This clone has only a few counts. The J gene is TRBJ2-5, the V gene TRBV21-1; TRBD1 is the table's D call and was not checked against the DNA. TRBV21-1 is flagged as a pseudogene. This CDR3 has 17 residues. The CDR3 DNA reads TGTGCCAGCAGACCCGAGGGGAGGGACAGGGTCCAAGAGACCCAGTACTTC. As protein: CASRPEGRDRVQETQYF.

This clone was seen only once. Other DNA sequences within the sample encode an identical CDR3. This chain uses TRBV29-1 with TRBJ1-1; D is unclear. The germline V gene encodes CDR1 SQVTM and CDR2 ANQGSEA. The CDR3 extends over 11 amino acids. Trimming left V 3 bases short and J 2 bases short, with 4 bases between. CDR3 in amino acids: CSVDQNTEAFF. CDR3 coding DNA: TGCAGCGTTGACCAAAACACTGAAGCTTTCTTT.

The chain has TRBV19 and TRBJ1-1; D is unclear. The V gene lost 4 bases and the J gene lost 1 base, with 10 bases spanning the gap. From germline, CDR1 is LNHDA and CDR2 SQIVND (reference sequence). The CDR3 is 14 amino acids. CDR3 residues: CASSNPRGNTEAFF. The DNA of the CDR3 is TGTGCCAGTAGTAACCCCCGAGGGAACACTGAAGCTTTCTTT.

This sequence joins TRBV5-1 and TRBJ2-1, with 11 bases matching TRBD2. Germline trimming cut 4 bases from V and 5 bases from J; bases unmatched to any gene: 5. From germline, CDR1 is SGHRS and CDR2 YFSETQ. The CDR3 runs 15 residues. DNA of the CDR3: TGCGCCAGCAGCCAAACTAGCGGGGGTGACAATGAGCAGTTCTTC. It specifies CASSQTSGGDNEQFF.

The chain joins TRBV7-9 to TRBJ1-2; D is ambiguous. There are 15 residues in the CDR3. Germline CDR1 and CDR2: SEHNR and FQNEAQ (reference sequence). Trimming took off 5 bases at V and 6 bases at J, with 19 bases between the two ends. Here the CDR3 DNA reads TGTGCCAGCAGCCCCGCGGGCTTCGAAGATCATGGCTACACCTTC. Protein: CASSPAGFEDHGYTF.

This chain uses TRBV4-1 with TRBJ1-1; 7 bases agree with TRBD1. The V gene's germline CDR1 is MGHRA and CDR2 YSYEKL. The CDR3 has 15 residues. The J segment lost 10 bases and the V segment lost 0 bases, leaving 11 bases of the junction unmatched. CDR3 amino acids: CASSQDEGAGRGAFF. CDR3 DNA sequence: TGCGCCAGCAGCCAAGATGAGGGGGCCGGTCGCGGAGCTTTCTTT.

This chain links TRBV10-3 with TRBJ1-2, with D maybe TRBD1 (6 bases). Deletions cut 4 bases from V and 2 bases from J, with 11 bases between. The germline V gene encodes CDR1 ENHRY and CDR2 SYGVKD. This CDR3 region has 14 residues. The CDR3 DNA is TGTGCCATCAGTGGGACCGACAGGAACTATGGCTACACCTTC. It encodes CAISGTDRNYGYTF.

V gene TRBV10-3 combines with J gene TRBJ1-6; D is undetermined. The germline CDR1 and CDR2 sequences are ENHRY and SYGVKD. Trimming stripped 0 bases from V and 9 bases from J, with 12 bases between. This CDR3 region has 15 residues. The CDR3 DNA sequence: TGTGCCATCAGTGAGTCAGGAGGGTATGGTTCACCCCTCCACTTT. Its translation is CAISESGGYGSPLHF.

The chain employs TRBV29-1 and TRBJ2-1; 12 positions agree with TRBD2. There are 17 residues in the CDR3. The germline V gene has CDR1 SQVTM and CDR2 ANQGSEA. V lost 4 bases and J lost 4; bases outside the gene matches: 11. In DNA, the CDR3 is TGCAGCGTTGGGGGCCTAGCGGGAGGGCCCCTGTACAATGAGCAGTTCTTC. Its translation: CSVGGLAGGPLYNEQFF.

V is TRBV10-1 and J is TRBJ2-7; 10 bases agree with TRBD1. The CDR3 has 13 residues. CDR1 WNHNN and CDR2 SYGVQD come from the germline V gene (reference sequence). V dropped 7 bases and J dropped 6; count of bases not matched to a gene: 6. For the CDR3, the DNA is TGCGCCAGCACACGACAGGGGGCAATCGAGCAGTACTTC. This encodes CASTRQGAIEQYF.

The chain links TRBV4-3 to TRBJ2-7; TRBD1 might be the D (6 bases). Germline CDR1 is LGHNA and CDR2 is YSLEER. There are 14 residues in the CDR3. V dropped 1 base and J dropped 6 bases, with 13 bases sitting between them. Written as DNA, the CDR3 is TGCGCCAGCAGCCAAGGCCAGGGGACCGGCGAGCAGTACTTC. Protein product: CASSQGQGTGEQYF.

The chain joins TRBV6-5 to TRBJ1-6; TRBD1 is a possible D gene (5 bases). V was clipped by 4 bases and J by 7 bases, with 14 bases between them. The CDR3 contains 15 residues. Germline V gene data show CDR1 as MNHEY and CDR2 as SVGAGI. CDR3 sequence reads: CASSWDSKGNSPLHF. DNA for the CDR3: TGTGCCAGCAGTTGGGACTCGAAGGGGAATTCACCCCTCCACTTT.

J is TRBJ2-6 and V is TRBV5-1; D is possibly TRBD1 (5 bases). V shed 1 base and J shed 0 bases, with 8 bases lying between them. The CDR3 loop spans 16 amino acids. CDR1 and CDR2 (germline): SGHRS, YFSETQ. This CDR3 reads CASSLWQGSGANVLTF. The CDR3 nucleotides are TGCGCCAGCAGCTTGTGGCAGGGCTCTGGGGCCAACGTCCTGACTTTC.